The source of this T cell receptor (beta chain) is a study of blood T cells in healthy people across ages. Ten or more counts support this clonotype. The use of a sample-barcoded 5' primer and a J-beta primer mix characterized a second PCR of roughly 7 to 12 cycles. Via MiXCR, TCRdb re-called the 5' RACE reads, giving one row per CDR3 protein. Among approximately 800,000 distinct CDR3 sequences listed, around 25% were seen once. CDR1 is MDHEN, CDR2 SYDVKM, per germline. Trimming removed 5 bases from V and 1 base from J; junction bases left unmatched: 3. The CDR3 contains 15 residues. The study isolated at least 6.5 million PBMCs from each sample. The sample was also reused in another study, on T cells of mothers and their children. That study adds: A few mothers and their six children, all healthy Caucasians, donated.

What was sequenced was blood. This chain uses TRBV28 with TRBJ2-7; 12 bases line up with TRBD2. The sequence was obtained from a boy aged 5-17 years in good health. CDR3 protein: CASSPGTSGSYEQYF. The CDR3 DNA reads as TGTGCCAGCAGTCCCGGGACTAGCGGGTCCTACGAGCAGTACTTC.